This T cell receptor (beta chain) was captured by sequencing in a study of preoperative IRX-2 immunotherapy in early breast cancer. The V end lost 0 bases, the J end lost 1 base, and 10 bases lay between the germline ends. The CDR3 has 16 residues. Germline V CDR1 and CDR2: SSHAT, FNYEAQ (reference sequence). The treatment is: preoperative locoregional IRX-2 cytokine immunotherapy. Samples came from a phase Ib trial of preoperative locoregional IRX-2 cytokine immunotherapy. Assay: immunoSEQ multiplex PCR; the TCRdb copy retains only in-frame clones and omits some. The sample consists of about 42,000 clones, roughly 80% of them appearing once.

This TCR was sampled from a human donor with breast cancer. The material was tumor tissue, obtained after IRX-2 immunotherapy. This chain links TRBV7-7 with TRBJ1-5; no clear D. The CDR3 sequence: CASSLADRGSNQPQHF. CDR3 DNA: TGTGCCAGCAGCTTAGCGGACCGTGGGAGCAATCAGCCCCAGCATTTT.